This TCR beta chain was found in a study of breast tumors, draining lymph nodes, adjacent tissues. Broader study findings: Tumor repertoires ranked between lymph nodes and nontumor tissue in diversity, with V and J gene preferences.

TCRdb processed the multiplex PCR reads anew with MiXCR; each CDR3 protein has one entry. The table lists some 130,000 distinct CDR3 sequences, approximately 22% of them singletons. V was pared by 4 bases and J by 5 bases, with 5 bases of the junction left unmatched. In germline, CDR1 is SGDLS, CDR2 YYNGEE. CDR3 length: 14 amino acids. Breast cancer patients provided tissue from their axillary draining lymph nodes. With regard to this clonotype: The antigen remains unidentified.

Sequenced: axillary lymph node tissue. This sequence was found in a female donor with breast cancer. Some clones in this sample may be carry-over from other donors' samples. The rearrangement uses TRBV9 and TRBJ1-4; 7 positions agree with TRBD1. CDR3 DNA sequence: TGTGCCAGCAGCCCTTCAGGGGGGAATGAAAAACTGTTTTTT. Protein: CASSPSGGNEKLFF.